The sequence of this T cell receptor beta chain was determined in a study of metastatic and nonmetastatic thyroid tumors. Trimming took 2 bases from V and 8 from J, leaving 9 bases between them. Per the germline V gene, CDR1 is MRHNA and CDR2 is SNTAGT. This CDR3 is 12 amino acids long. Authors' analysis steps: The study built a papillary thyroid cancer distant-metastasis classifier from CDR3 differences across clinicopathological groups. TCRdb re-called the PCR reads through MiXCR. The V and J calls come from TCRdb's annotation, not from the publication. The data hold 20,000 to 25,000 clones, with 20% observed a single time. This clone has ten or more counts. Its antigen is currently unknown. No patient had received any treatment before thyroid surgery. Overall study results and limits: Malignant thyroid tumors reportedly had TCR beta diversity that was significantly higher than in benign nodules, in blood and tumor.

This chain connects TRBV6-4 to TRBJ1-2; no clear D. The source material was adjacent normal tissue. This TCR was recovered from a female donor with papillary thyroid cancer or a benign thyroid nodule (not recorded which). Some clones in this sample may be carry-over from other donors' samples. CDR3 sequence reads: CASSDGIVGYTF. DNA for the CDR3: TGTGCCAGCAGTGACGGAATAGTCGGCTACACCTTC.